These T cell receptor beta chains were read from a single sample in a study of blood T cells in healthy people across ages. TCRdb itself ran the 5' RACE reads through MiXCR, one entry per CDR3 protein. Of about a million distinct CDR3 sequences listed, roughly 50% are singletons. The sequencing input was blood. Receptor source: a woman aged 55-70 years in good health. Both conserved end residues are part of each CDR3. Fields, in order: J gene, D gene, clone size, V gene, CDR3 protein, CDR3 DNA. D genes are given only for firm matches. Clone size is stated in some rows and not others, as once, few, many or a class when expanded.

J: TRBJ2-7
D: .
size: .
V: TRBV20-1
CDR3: CSARDLFERGKAYEQYF
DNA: TGCAGTGCTAGAGATCTCTTTGAGCGCGGGAAGGCCTACGAGCAGTACTTC

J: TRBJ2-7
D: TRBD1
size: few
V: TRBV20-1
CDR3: CSASIGTEGEQYF
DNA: TGCAGTGCTAGTATCGGGACAGAGGGGGAGCAGTACTTC

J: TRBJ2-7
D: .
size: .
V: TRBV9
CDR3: CASSAVGDSYEQYF
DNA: TGTGCCAGCAGCGCAGTGGGGGACTCCTACGAGCAGTACTTC

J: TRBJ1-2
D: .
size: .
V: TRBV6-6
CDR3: CASSYSGGPRENYGYTF
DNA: TGTGCCAGCAGTTACTCCGGGGGGCCGAGAGAAAACTATGGCTACACCTTC

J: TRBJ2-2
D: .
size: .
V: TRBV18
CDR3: CASSPWDSGTGELFF
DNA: TGTGCCAGCTCACCATGGGATTCGGGCACCGGGGAGCTGTTTTTT

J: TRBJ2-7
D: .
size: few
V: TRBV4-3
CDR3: CASSPGTASSEQYF
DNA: TGCGCCAGCAGCCCTGGGACCGCCTCCTCCGAGCAGTACTTC

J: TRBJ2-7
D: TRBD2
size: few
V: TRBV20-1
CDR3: CSASAGTSGSYEQYF
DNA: TGCAGTGCAAGCGCGGGGACTAGCGGGAGCTACGAGCAGTACTTC

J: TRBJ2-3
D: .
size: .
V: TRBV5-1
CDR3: CASTDQGGTDTQYF
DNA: TGCGCCAGCACTGACCAGGGAGGCACAGATACGCAGTATTTT

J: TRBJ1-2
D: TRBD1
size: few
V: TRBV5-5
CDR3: CASSLGQGAYNYGYTF
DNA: TGTGCCAGCAGCTTAGGACAGGGAGCTTATAACTATGGCTACACCTTC

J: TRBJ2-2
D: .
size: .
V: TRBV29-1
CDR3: CSVVPGTNTGELFF
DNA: TGCAGCGTTGTGCCCGGGACCAACACCGGGGAGCTGTTTTTT

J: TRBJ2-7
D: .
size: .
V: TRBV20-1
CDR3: CSVAGTKQYEQYF
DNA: TGCAGTGTCGCCGGGACCAAGCAATACGAGCAGTACTTC

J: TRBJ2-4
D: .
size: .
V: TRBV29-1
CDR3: CSVEEGAKNIQYF
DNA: TGCAGCGTTGAAGAAGGAGCCAAAAACATTCAGTACTTC

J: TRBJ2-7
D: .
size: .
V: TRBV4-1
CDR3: CASSPTAGSSYEQYF
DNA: TGCGCCAGCAGCCCGACGGCAGGTAGTTCCTACGAGCAGTACTTC

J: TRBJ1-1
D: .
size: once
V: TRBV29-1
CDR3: CSVEDREGRSTEAFF
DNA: TGCAGCGTTGAAGATAGGGAAGGGAGGAGCACTGAAGCTTTCTTT

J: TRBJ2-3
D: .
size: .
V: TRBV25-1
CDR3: CASSEYYTDTQYF
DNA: TGTGCCAGCAGTGAATACTACACAGATACGCAGTATTTT

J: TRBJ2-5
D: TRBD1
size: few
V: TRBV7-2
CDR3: CASSERRGQGHNEQYF
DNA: TGTGCCAGCAGCGAAAGACGGGGACAGGGGCACAATGAGCAGTACTTC

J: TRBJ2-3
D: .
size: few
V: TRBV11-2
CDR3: CASSLVGSPDTQYF
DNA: TGTGCCAGCAGCTTAGTCGGCAGCCCAGATACGCAGTATTTT

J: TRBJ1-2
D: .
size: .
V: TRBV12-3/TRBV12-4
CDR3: CASSLQGSNYGYTF
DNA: TGTGCCAGCAGTTTACAGGGGAGTAACTATGGCTATACCTTC

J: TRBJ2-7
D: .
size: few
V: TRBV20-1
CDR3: CSARDPGPAKYEQYF
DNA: TGCAGTGCTAGAGATCCGGGTCCCGCGAAGTACGAGCAGTACTTC

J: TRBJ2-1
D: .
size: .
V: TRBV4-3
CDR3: CASSPTQYNNEQFF
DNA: TGCGCCAGCAGCCCTACCCAGTATAACAATGAGCAGTTCTTC

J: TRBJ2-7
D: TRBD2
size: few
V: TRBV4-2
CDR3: CASSVILAGGYEQYF
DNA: TGTGCCAGCAGTGTTATCCTAGCGGGAGGCTACGAGCAGTACTTC

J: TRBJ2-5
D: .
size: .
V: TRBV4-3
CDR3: CASSQDPTPTQYF
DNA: TGCGCCAGCAGCCAAGATCCTACTCCGACCCAGTACTTC

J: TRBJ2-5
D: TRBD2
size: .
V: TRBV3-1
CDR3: CASSQEGAGRAQYF
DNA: TGTGCCAGCAGCCAAGAAGGGGCAGGGAGGGCCCAGTACTTC

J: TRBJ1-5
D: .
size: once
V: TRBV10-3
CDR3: CAISESQLQPQHF
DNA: TGTGCCATCAGTGAGTCCCAACTACAGCCCCAGCATTTT

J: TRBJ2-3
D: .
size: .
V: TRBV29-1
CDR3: CSVHGEDTQYF
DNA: TGCAGCGTCCATGGGGAGGATACGCAGTATTTT

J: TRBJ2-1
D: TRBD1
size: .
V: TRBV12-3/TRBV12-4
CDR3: CASRSRWDSYNEQFF
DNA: TGTGCCAGCAGGTCGAGGTGGGACAGTTACAATGAGCAGTTCTTC

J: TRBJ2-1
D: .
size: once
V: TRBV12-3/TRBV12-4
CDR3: CASNQGLRSYNEQFF
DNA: TGTGCCAGCAATCAGGGGCTAAGGTCCTACAATGAGCAGTTCTTC

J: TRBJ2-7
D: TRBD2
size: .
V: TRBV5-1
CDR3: CASSLLAGEGYEQYF
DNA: TGCGCCAGCAGCTTACTAGCGGGAGAGGGATACGAGCAGTACTTC

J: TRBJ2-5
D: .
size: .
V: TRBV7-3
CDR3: CASSPQGGEETQYF
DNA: TGTGCCAGCAGCCCCCAGGGCGGGGAAGAGACCCAGTACTTC

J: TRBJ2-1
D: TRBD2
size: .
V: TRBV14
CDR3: CASRASGAGNEQFF
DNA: TGTGCCAGCAGGGCCAGCGGGGCGGGGAATGAGCAGTTCTTC

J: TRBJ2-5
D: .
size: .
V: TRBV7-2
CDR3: CASSRWGSKETQYF
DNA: TGTGCCAGCAGCCGTTGGGGCTCCAAGGAGACCCAGTACTTC

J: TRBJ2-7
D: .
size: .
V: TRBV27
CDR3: CASSFSAGSPFYEQYF
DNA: TGTGCCAGCAGTTTTTCAGCGGGTTCTCCCTTCTACGAGCAGTACTTC

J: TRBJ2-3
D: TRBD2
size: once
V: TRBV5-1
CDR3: CASSPGLAGGPWDTQYF
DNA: TGCGCCAGCAGCCCGGGACTAGCGGGAGGGCCGTGGGATACGCAGTATTTT

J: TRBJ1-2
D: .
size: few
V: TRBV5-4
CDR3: CASSVGWRGTSGYTF
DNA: TGTGCCAGCAGCGTAGGCTGGAGAGGGACATCTGGCTACACCTTC

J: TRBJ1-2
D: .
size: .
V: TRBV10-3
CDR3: CASTSAGYYGYTF
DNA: TGTGCCTCCACCAGCGCAGGGTACTATGGCTACACCTTC

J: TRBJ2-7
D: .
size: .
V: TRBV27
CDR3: CASSPLPPAHEQYF
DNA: TGTGCCAGCAGTCCCCTCCCTCCAGCACACGAGCAGTACTTC

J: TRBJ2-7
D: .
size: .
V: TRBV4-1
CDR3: CASSQDLNIGYEQYF
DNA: TGCGCCAGCAGCCAAGACCTCAACATAGGGTACGAGCAGTACTTC

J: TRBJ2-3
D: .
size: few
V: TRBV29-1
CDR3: CSVERPGTDTQYF
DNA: TGCAGCGTTGAACGCCCAGGGACCGATACGCAGTATTTT

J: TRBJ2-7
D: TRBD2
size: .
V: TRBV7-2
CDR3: CASSYLGLVSYEQYF
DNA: TGTGCCAGCAGCTACCTTGGACTAGTCTCCTACGAGCAGTACTTC

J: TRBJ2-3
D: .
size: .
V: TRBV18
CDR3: CASSLHPLTDTQYF
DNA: TGTGCCAGCTCACTCCATCCCCTCACAGATACGCAGTATTTT

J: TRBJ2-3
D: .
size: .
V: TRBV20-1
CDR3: CSPREFVNTDTQYF
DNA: TGCAGTCCTAGGGAGTTCGTGAACACAGATACGCAGTATTTT

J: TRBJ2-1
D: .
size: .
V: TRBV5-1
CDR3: CASNRFATDSYNEQFF
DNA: TGCGCCAGCAATCGATTCGCGACAGATTCCTACAATGAGCAGTTCTTC

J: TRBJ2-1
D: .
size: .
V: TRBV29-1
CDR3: CSVSRGSSYNEQFF
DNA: TGCAGCGTTAGCCGCGGAAGCTCCTACAATGAGCAGTTCTTC

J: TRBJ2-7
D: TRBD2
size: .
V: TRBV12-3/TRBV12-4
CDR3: CASRVVAGGAEQYF
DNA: TGTGCCAGCAGGGTCGTAGCGGGAGGGGCCGAGCAGTACTTC